Shown below are 13 T cell receptor beta chains from a single sample sequenced in a study of cytomegalovirus exposure and HLA in healthy donors. The PCR employed 60 Vbeta primers together with 13 Jbeta primers. The table came from immunoSEQ multiplex PCR; TCRdb's copy has only in-frame clones and leaves some out. This sample has some 150,000 clones, with 80% to 90% found just once. Sequencing was performed on PBMCs. The receptors here all came from a woman aged 25 to 45 in good health and CMV-seropositive.

The chain joins TRBV10-1 to TRBJ2-1; D may be TRBD2 (6 bases). Germline V CDR1 and CDR2: WNHNN, SYGVQD (reference sequence). Trimming removed 6 bases from V and 12 bases from J, with 12 bases in between. The CDR3 extends over 11 amino acids. CDR3 in DNA: TGCGCCAGCAGGCTCCGGGGGAGGCAGTTCTTC. Encoded protein: CASRLRGRQFF.

This chain uses TRBV5-6 with TRBJ1-5; a possible D gene is TRBD1 (6 bases). This CDR3 has 15 amino acids. Trimming left V 1 base short and J 2 bases short, with 10 bases between. CDR1 SGHDT and CDR2 YYEEEE come from the germline V gene. This chain's CDR3 is CASSLSGAGNQPQHF. The CDR3 region has the DNA TGTGCCAGCAGCTTGTCAGGGGCGGGCAATCAGCCCCAGCATTTT.

This clone appeared once. This sequence joins TRBV6-1 and TRBJ1-6, with 8 bases aligning to TRBD1. The CDR3 runs to 15 residues. Germline V lookup: CDR1 MNHNS, CDR2 SASEGT. V shed 3 bases and J 6 bases; nucleotides not matched to a gene: 4. The CDR3 nucleotides read TGTGCCAGCAGTGAGCTACAGGGGGGTAATTCACCCCTCCACTTT. This codes for CASSELQGGNSPLHF.

This rearrangement joins TRBV27 to TRBJ2-1; tentative D call: TRBD2 (6 bases). The CDR3 covers 14 residues. Trimming pared 2 bases from V and 7 bases from J, leaving 12 bases between. Germline CDR1 and CDR2: MNHEY and SMNVEV (reference sequence). CDR3 bases: TGTGCCAGCAGTTTAGGCGGGGAAGGGAATGAGCAGTTCTTC. Translating it yields CASSLGGEGNEQFF.

The chain joins TRBV6-6 to TRBJ2-7; D is ambiguous. V lost 7 bases and J lost 1, with 11 bases in between. The CDR3 is 13 residues long. Looked up from germline, CDR1 is MNHNY and CDR2 is SVGAGI (reference sequence). CDR3 bases: TGTGCCAGCATCTCCTCCGCGTCCTACGAGCAGTACTTC. Translating it yields CASISSASYEQYF.

This chain connects TRBV5-1 to TRBJ2-5; 12 nucleotides line up with TRBD1. The assigned J gene may be wrong: the sequence end matches TRBJ2-7 better. The CDR3 spans 16 residues. CDR1 and CDR2 (germline): SGHRS, YFSETQ. CDR3 region: CASSSGTGGPTYEQYF. CDR3 coding DNA: TGCGCCAGCAGCTCTGGGACAGGGGGCCCTACCTACGAGCAGTACTTC.

The chain has TRBV10-3 and TRBJ1-6, with a tentative D call TRBD1 (6 bases). Trimming stripped 5 bases from V and 7 bases from J, with 9 bases between. Looked up from germline, CDR1 is ENHRY and CDR2 is SYGVKD. The CDR3 is 13 amino acids. This CDR3 is CAISTGLNSPLHF. Written as DNA, the CDR3 is TGTGCCATCAGTACAGGGCTGAATTCACCCCTCCACTTT.

The CDR3 bases are TGTGCCAGCAGTTCCCCAACAGGGGGCCAAGAGACCCAGTACTTC. This sequence encodes CASSSPTGGQETQYF. The chain couples TRBV7-6 to TRBJ2-5; 8 bases are shared with TRBD1. Trimming cost V 6 bases and J 1 base; bases outside gene matches: 7. The length of the CDR3 is 15 residues. Looked up from germline, CDR1 is SGHVS and CDR2 is FNYEAQ.

The rearrangement joins TRBV6-5 to TRBJ1-1; possible D gene TRBD1, 6 bases. Germline lookup yields CDR1 MNHEY and CDR2 SVGAGI. Deletions cut 6 bases from V and 1 base from J, with 9 bases between. CDR3 length: 13 amino acids. This CDR3 reads CASRGQPNTEAFF. The CDR3 DNA sequence: TGTGCCAGCAGGGGACAACCGAACACTGAAGCTTTCTTT.

The J gene is TRBJ2-1, the V gene TRBV5-4; TRBD2 aligns across 10 bases. The CDR3 sequence is 15 residues long. With 4 bases clipped from V and 5 bases from J, the junction kept 6 bases outside the gene matches. The germline V gene has CDR1 SGHNT and CDR2 YYREEE (reference sequence). Here the CDR3 reads CASSTLAGDHNEQFF. The DNA of the CDR3 is TGTGCCAGCAGCACTCTAGCGGGGGATCACAATGAGCAGTTCTTC. Full variable domain (remainder filled in from reference TRBV5-4 and TRBJ2-1): ETGVTQSPTHLIKTRGQQVTLRCSSQSGHNTVSWYQQALGQGPQFIFQYYREEENGRGNFPPRFSGLQFPNYSSELNVNALELDDSALYLCASSTLAGDHNEQFFGPGTRLTVL.

This clone showed up just once. This chain links TRBV10-3 with TRBJ1-1; D is possibly TRBD1 (6 bases). Germline CDR1 and CDR2: ENHRY and SYGVKD. The CDR3 spans 15 residues. Deletions cut 6 bases from V and 0 bases from J, with 14 bases between. The CDR3 spells CAISGQPGMNTEAFF. The CDR3 nucleotides are TGTGCCATCAGCGGACAGCCCGGCATGAACACTGAAGCTTTCTTT.

The genes are TRBV2 and TRBJ2-7; D is uncertain. The CDR3 spans 15 residues. The V gene lost 6 bases and the J gene lost 2 bases, with 17 bases spanning the gap. Germline values: CDR1 SNHLY, CDR2 FYNNEI. The CDR3 DNA reads as TGTGCCAGCAGGGCATCCGAGGTCCGGGCCTACGAGCAGTACTTC. Amino acids: CASRASEVRAYEQYF. Looking up the rest from reference TRBV2 and TRBJ2-7 gives the full variable domain: EPEVTQTPSHQVTQMGQEVILRCVPISNHLYFYWYRQILGQKVEFLVSFYNNEISEKSEIFDDQFSVERPDGSNFTLKIRSTKLEDSAMYFCASRASEVRAYEQYFGPGTRLTVT.

J is TRBJ1-2 and V is TRBV7-2, with 7 bases fitting TRBD1. The CDR3 has 15 amino acids. V was pared by 1 base and J by 4 bases, with 6 bases of the junction left unmatched. CDR1 and CDR2 from the germline V gene are SGHTA and FQGNSA. CDR3 nucleotides: TGTGCCAGCAGCTTAGAGAGGGGGCATGGCTATGGCTACACCTTC. Residues: CASSLERGHGYGYTF.